This T cell receptor beta chain was sequenced for a study of CD8 T cells in ankylosing spondylitis. General observations from the study: In ankylosing spondylitis blood, a motif of roughly eight highly homologous TCR beta variants appeared characteristic.

CDR1 and CDR2 from the germline V gene are SGHVS and FNYEAQ. The CDR3 loop spans 15 amino acids. TCRdb fed the 5' RACE reads into MiXCR, producing one record per CDR3 protein. This table holds 750,000 to 850,000 distinct CDR3 sequences, 10% to 15% found once. Of note for this clonotype: What it binds is not known. A read error may account for a junction end that differs from germline.

This TCR came from a male donor with ankylosing spondylitis. The sample comprised blood, either unsorted or a sorted T cell fraction (not recorded which). The chain couples TRBV7-6 to TRBJ2-3; 8 bases fit TRBD2. The CDR3, as DNA: TGTGCCAGCAGCTTTATAGCGGGGCCCACAGATACGGAGTATTTT. Translation: CASSFIAGPTDTEYF.